The 18 T cell receptor beta chains presented below share a single source sample, sequenced in a study of beta chain features in type 1 diabetes. Of the isolated RNA, all was reverse transcribed, and so the sequenced material was expressed TCRB transcripts. Profiling relied on immunoSEQ multiplex PCR, and the TCRdb table lists in-frame clones only, not all of them. The sample carries more than 300,000 clones, about 10% recorded once. What these receptors recognize is not known. Whole-study findings and limits: Within each of all four CD4+ subsets, Type 1 diabetes patients had TCRB CDR3s that were moderately but significantly shorter.

Sequencing was carried out using central memory CD4+ T cells from blood. The receptors were gathered from a young man with type 1 diabetes.

This clone was seen only a few times. The J gene is TRBJ1-2, the V gene TRBV29-1, with D uncertain. The CDR3 contains 15 residues. Deletions cut 7 bases from V and 2 bases from J, with 20 bases between. The germline gives CDR1 SQVTM, CDR2 ANQGSEA. This CDR3 reads CSASGGKKLNYGYTF. The CDR3 coding sequence is TGCAGCGCCTCCGGAGGCAAGAAACTAAACTATGGCTACACCTTC.

The sample holds a few counts of this clone. Other nucleotide sequences from this sample produce the same CDR3. CDR3 in DNA: TGTGCCAGCAGCTTCGCCTACTACGAGCAGTACTTC. It yields the protein CASSFAYYEQYF. This chain joins TRBV7-3 and TRBJ2-7; D unclear. Germline values: CDR1 SGHTA, CDR2 FQGTGA. V was shortened by 3 bases and J by 3 bases, with 6 bases between the two germline ends. CDR3 length equals 12 residues.

This chain links TRBV29-1 with TRBJ2-1; 11 nucleotides match TRBD2. The germline V gene has CDR1 SQVTM and CDR2 ANQGSEA. This CDR3 is built from 18 residues. V gave up 3 bases and J gave up 7 bases; unmatched junction bases: 17. CDR3 sequence reads: CSVEVGFARLAGRNEQFF. CDR3 sequence (DNA): TGCAGCGTTGAGGTAGGGTTCGCTAGACTAGCGGGGCGGAATGAGCAGTTCTTC.

This clone has only a few counts. V is TRBV10-3 and J is TRBJ2-6, with 7 bases identical to TRBD1. The CDR3 runs 20 residues. Germline trimming cut 4 bases from V and 1 base from J; bases unmatched to any gene: 16. Germline V gene lookup returns CDR1 ENHRY and CDR2 SYGVKD. Here the CDR3 reads CAISVFSLGQAGSGANVLTF. In DNA form, the CDR3 reads TGTGCCATCAGTGTTTTTAGTCTTGGACAGGCTGGGTCTGGGGCCAACGTCCTGACTTTC.

This clone was detected a few times. Other DNA sequences within the sample encode an identical CDR3. The V gene is TRBV19, the J gene TRBJ2-2; D unresolved. This CDR3 is built from 14 residues. Per germline, CDR1 LNHDA and CDR2 SQIVND (reference sequence). V was trimmed by 5 bases and J by 0 bases, leaving 7 bases between them. CDR3 protein: CASSGTANTGELFF. In nucleotides, the CDR3 is TGTGCCAGTAGTGGAACAGCGAACACCGGGGAGCTGTTTTTT.

This clone showed up many times. The genes are TRBV5-1 and TRBJ2-2, with TRBD2 matching over 8 bases. CDR3 length: 15 amino acids. Germline assignment: CDR1 SGHRS and CDR2 YFSETQ. J was trimmed by 3 bases and V by 4 bases; bases with no gene match: 5. Here the CDR3 DNA reads TGCGCCAGCAGCCGGGAGGGCCGGGACACCGGGGAGCTGTTTTTT. Its protein product is CASSREGRDTGELFF. The full variable domain, in which reference TRBV5-1 and TRBJ2-2 provide the parts outside the CDR3, is KAGVTQTPRYLIKTRGQQVTLSCSPISGHRSVSWYQQTPGQGLQFLFEYFSETQRNKGNFPGRFSGRQFSNSRSEMNVSTLELGDSALYLCASSREGRDTGELFFGEGSRLTVL.

This clone has only a few counts. The chain uses TRBV7-9 and TRBJ1-4; D unresolved. This CDR3 region has 13 residues. Germline V lookup: CDR1 SEHNR, CDR2 FQNEAQ (reference sequence). The germline V and J ends were trimmed by 6 bases and 11 bases, with 16 bases remaining between them. CDR3 sequence: CASRPAAGGKLFF. CDR3 coding DNA: TGTGCCAGCAGGCCGGCGGCAGGCGGGAAACTGTTTTTT.

V gene TRBV18 combines with J gene TRBJ1-1; D gene ambiguous. CDR1 KGHSH and CDR2 LQKENI come from the germline V gene. This CDR3 is built from 14 residues. V was trimmed by 6 bases and J by 2 bases, leaving 13 bases between them. CDR3 in amino acids: CASSSKEGNTEAFF. Here the CDR3 DNA reads TGTGCCAGCTCCTCCAAGGAGGGTAACACTGAAGCTTTCTTT.

This clone was seen ten or more times. This sequence joins TRBV5-6 and TRBJ2-2; TRBD2 matches at 10 bases. The V gene's germline CDR1 is SGHDT and CDR2 YYEEEE. Germline trimming cut 4 bases from V and 6 bases from J; bases unmatched to any gene: 9. The CDR3 sequence is 16 residues long. CDR3 loop: CASSPGLASLPGELFF. CDR3 DNA sequence: TGTGCCAGCAGCCCGGGACTAGCGTCACTCCCCGGGGAGCTGTTTTTT.

The gene calls are TRBV5-4 and TRBJ1-5; D uncertain. This CDR3 contains 13 residues. Between the trimmed V and J ends, which lost 4 bases and 7 bases, there was a span of 12 bases. The germline V gene has CDR1 SGHNT and CDR2 YYREEE (reference sequence). The CDR3 reads CASSPIGGQPQHF. The CDR3 DNA follows: TGTGCCAGCAGCCCTATCGGAGGGCAGCCCCAGCATTTT.

Only a few counts were recorded for this clone. V is TRBV28 and J is TRBJ2-5; 7 bases are shared with TRBD1. The CDR3 is 12 amino acids. V dropped 8 bases and J dropped 4; count of bases not matched to a gene: 4. The germline V gene encodes CDR1 MDHEN and CDR2 SYDVKM. The CDR3 sequence: CASEGAGETQYF. CDR3 DNA sequence: TGTGCCAGCGAGGGGGCAGGAGAGACCCAGTACTTC.

The rearrangement uses TRBV30 and TRBJ1-2; D remains unclear. CDR3 length equals 11 residues. Germline V gene data show CDR1 as GTSNPN and CDR2 as SVGIG (reference sequence). V lost 2 bases, J lost 7 bases, and 8 bases lay in between. In DNA form, the CDR3 reads TGTGCCTGGAGTCCCCTGGGTGGCTACACCTTC. Encoded protein: CAWSPLGGYTF.

This clone was detected a few times. The chain links TRBV5-1 to TRBJ1-2; D not certain. With 0 bases removed from V and 2 bases from J, the gap between germline ends came to 8 bases. The CDR3 extends over 14 amino acids. The V gene's germline CDR1 is SGHRS and CDR2 YFSETQ. The CDR3 here is CASSLDGRNYGYTF. Written as DNA, the CDR3 is TGCGCCAGCAGCTTGGACGGCCGAAACTATGGCTACACCTTC.

The gene calls are TRBV9 and TRBJ2-5; 13 bases map to TRBD2. Germline V gene lookup returns CDR1 SGDLS and CDR2 YYNGEE. Trimming took 0 bases from V and 2 from J; bases not matched to a gene: 4. The CDR3 is 17 residues long. This chain's CDR3 is CASSVGTSGRTQETQYF. CDR3 coding DNA: TGTGCCAGCAGCGTAGGGACTAGCGGGAGAACTCAAGAGACCCAGTACTTC.

The sample holds a few counts of this clone. V is TRBV30 and J is TRBJ2-1; D is perhaps TRBD2 (7 bases). The CDR3 contains 15 residues. V was clipped by 1 base and J by 1 base, with 11 bases between them. Germline V gives CDR1 GTSNPN, CDR2 SVGIG (reference sequence). Here the CDR3 DNA reads TGTGCCTGGAGTGGAGGGGGAGGGTCCTACAATGAGCAGTTCTTC. It encodes CAWSGGGGSYNEQFF.

The sample holds a few counts of this clone. The gene calls are TRBV5-8 and TRBJ1-1, with D unresolved. The CDR3 contains 10 residues. Germline-derived CDR1 and CDR2 are SGHTS and YDEGEE. The germline V and J ends were trimmed by 4 bases and 11 bases, with 9 bases remaining between them. The CDR3 DNA sequence: TGTGCCAGCAGCGGGAGGGCCGCTTTCTTT. Translation gives CASSGRAAFF.

This clone was counted ten times or more. This chain joins TRBV27 and TRBJ2-7; maybe TRBD2 (5 bases). Trimming removed 5 bases at V and 5 bases at J, with 19 bases between. The CDR3 is made up of 15 amino acids. Looked up from germline, CDR1 is MNHEY and CDR2 is SMNVEV (reference sequence). CDR3 bases: TGTGCCAGCAGTCCCCCCCCTCGGGGAAGGCACGAGCAGTACTTC. It yields the protein CASSPPPRGRHEQYF.

This clone has just a few counts. This chain connects TRBV11-2 to TRBJ2-2; unclear D gene. V was shortened by 5 bases and J by 3 bases, with 13 bases between the two germline ends. Per the germline V gene, CDR1 is SGHAT and CDR2 is FQNNGV. The CDR3 covers 15 residues. The CDR3 loop reads CASSPANRDTGELFF. The DNA for the CDR3 is TGTGCCAGCAGCCCAGCCAACAGAGACACCGGGGAGCTGTTTTTT.